Here is one T cell receptor beta chain with its context. This entry is derived from a study of OX40 agonist ivuxolimab in advanced cancers. The method was immunoSEQ multiplex PCR; TCRdb's version includes in-frame clones alone and lacks a portion of them. The data contain about 110,000 clones, about 91% of them singletons. The TCR comes from an adult with an advanced solid tumor such as melanoma, head and neck, liver or kidney cancer. The sequenced sample was CD4+ or CD8+ T cells sorted from blood, obtained in a trial of the OX40 agonist ivuxolimab.

CDR3 loop: CASSEQPGNTEAFF. The CDR3, as DNA: TGCGCCAGCAGCGAGCAACCTGGGAACACTGAAGCTTTCTTT. This sequence joins TRBV5-1 and TRBJ1-1; D unresolved. The CDR3 spans 14 residues. V lost 4 bases to trimming and J lost 1 base, with 11 bases between them. Germline CDR1 is SGHRS and CDR2 is YFSETQ.